One and the same sample provided the 7 T cell receptor beta chains below, sequenced in a study of blood T cell repertoires in COVID-19. The table came from immunoSEQ multiplex PCR; TCRdb's copy has only in-frame clones and leaves some out. The data hold 100,000 to 120,000 clones, with about 90% observed a single time. Sequenced input: peripheral blood. All receptors derive from a woman in her 50s with acute or convalescent COVID-19.

The chain has TRBV7-2 and TRBJ2-5; 11 positions match TRBD2. Germline values: CDR1 SGHTA, CDR2 FQGNSA. The V and J ends lost 5 bases and 6 bases, in that order; junction bases with no gene match: 5. CDR3 length: 14 residues. Here the CDR3 reads CASSTRLAGKTQYF. DNA for the CDR3: TGTGCCAGCAGCACCAGACTAGCGGGGAAGACCCAGTACTTC.

The rearrangement joins TRBV6-5 to TRBJ1-6; the match to TRBD1 covers 7 bases. The CDR3 loop spans 12 amino acids. Germline CDR1 reads MNHEY; CDR2 reads SVGAGI. V was pared by 9 bases and J by 8 bases, with 4 bases of the junction left unmatched. CDR3 protein: CASEGADSPLHF. CDR3 nucleotide sequence: TGTGCCAGTGAGGGGGCGGATTCACCCCTCCACTTT.

The rearrangement joins TRBV18 to TRBJ2-5; no clear D. The germline V and J ends were trimmed by 0 bases and 4 bases, with 12 bases remaining between them. The germline CDR1 and CDR2 sequences are KGHSH and LQKENI. The CDR3 covers 15 residues. The CDR3 DNA follows: TGTGCCAGCTCACCACCCAGGCGAGCCGGAGAGACCCAGTACTTC. It codes for CASSPPRRAGETQYF.

Note on this clone: The same CDR3 arises from other DNA sequences in this sample as well. V is TRBV28 and J is TRBJ1-1; D uncertain. V was cut by 5 bases and J by 2 bases, with 3 bases left in between. The CDR3 loop spans 11 amino acids. In germline, CDR1 is MDHEN, CDR2 SYDVKM. CDR3 in DNA: TGTGCCAGCAGTCAAAACACTGAAGCTTTCTTT. It encodes CASSQNTEAFF.

The chain employs TRBV3-1 (or the pseudogene TRBV3-2) and TRBJ1-2; 7 bases are shared with TRBD1. V shed 4 bases, J shed 4 bases, and the junction held 3 bases outside the gene matches. From germline, CDR1 is LGHDT and CDR2 YNNKEL (reference sequence). The CDR3 has 13 residues. This chain's CDR3 is CASSPGTVYGYTF. CDR3 DNA sequence: TGTGCCAGCAGCCCCGGGACAGTCTATGGCTACACCTTC.

The V and J genes are TRBV29-1 and TRBJ2-7; 8 bases line up with TRBD2. J gave up 4 bases and V 6 bases, and 14 bases lay outside the gene matches. CDR1 SQVTM and CDR2 ANQGSEA come from the germline V gene. The CDR3 extends over 15 amino acids. CDR3 sequence (DNA): TGCAGCGTGAACCTTCCAAGCGGGAGTATGTACGAGCAGTACTTC. Translating it yields CSVNLPSGSMYEQYF.

This chain links TRBV7-9 with TRBJ2-5; the D gene is possibly TRBD1 (5 bases). Trimming pared 2 bases from V and 4 bases from J, leaving 14 bases between. The germline V gene has CDR1 SEHNR and CDR2 FQNEAQ (reference sequence). The CDR3 is made up of 15 amino acids. DNA of the CDR3: TGTGCCAGCAGCTTACAGGGTAACGTAGCAGAGACCCAGTACTTC. Residues: CASSLQGNVAETQYF.